One sample yielded the 7 T cell receptor beta chains listed below, sequenced in a study of blood T cell repertoires in COVID-19. Measured with immunoSEQ multiplex PCR; TCRdb has only the in-frame clones, and not every one. The table includes about 180,000 clones, approximately 83% detected once. Specimen: peripheral blood. The source is a human donor with active or convalescent COVID-19. The donor label of this sample is uncertain.

The chain recombines TRBV4-1 with TRBJ2-5, with D perhaps matching TRBD2 (6 bases). The CDR3 loop spans 16 amino acids. The germline CDR1 and CDR2 sequences are MGHRA and YSYEKL. Trimming pared 1 base from V and 3 bases from J, leaving 15 bases between. The CDR3 loop is CASSQAGVGPKETQYF. CDR3 DNA: TGCGCCAGCAGCCAAGCGGGGGTGGGCCCCAAAGAGACCCAGTACTTC.

The chain has TRBV9 and TRBJ1-1, with 7 bases lining up with TRBD1. Germline V gene lookup returns CDR1 SGDLS and CDR2 YYNGEE. The CDR3 is made up of 15 amino acids. The V segment lost 3 bases and the J segment 1 base; nucleotides outside the gene matches: 6. In DNA, the CDR3 is TGTGCCAGCAGCGCATATCAGGGGGGGAACACTGAAGCTTTCTTT. This encodes CASSAYQGGNTEAFF.

In its sample, this clone was seen once. V usage is TRBV27 and J usage is TRBJ1-2, with a tentative D call TRBD1 (6 bases). The V end was cut by 6 bases, the J end by 5 bases, with 16 bases between. CDR1 is MNHEY and CDR2 is SMNVEV in the germline V gene (reference sequence). The CDR3 is made up of 14 amino acids. The CDR3 region has the DNA TGTGCCAGCAGGGGACACGGGACGGTGTATGGCTACACCTTC. It specifies CASRGHGTVYGYTF.

The chain is built from TRBV24-1 and TRBJ1-5; TRBD1 is a possible D gene (5 bases). V lost 6 bases to trimming and J lost 0 bases, with 11 bases between them. This CDR3 region has 15 residues. Germline V gene lookup returns CDR1 KGHDR and CDR2 SFDVKD. The CDR3 protein is CATSSTAYSNQPQHF. In nucleotides, the CDR3 is TGTGCCACCAGTTCGACAGCGTATAGCAATCAGCCCCAGCATTTT.

The chain has TRBV28 and TRBJ2-1; 8 positions match TRBD2. The CDR3 consists of 15 residues. With 2 bases clipped from V and 0 bases from J, the junction kept 0 bases outside the gene matches. Germline values: CDR1 MDHEN, CDR2 SYDVKM. CDR3 bases: TGTGCCAGCAGTTTAAGCGGGGGCTCCTACAATGAGCAGTTCTTC. It specifies CASSLSGGSYNEQFF.

The rearrangement joins TRBV7-3 to TRBJ2-2; D might be TRBD2 (5 bases). Trimming cost V 5 bases and J 1 base, with 11 bases left between them. Germline V CDR1 and CDR2: SGHTA, FQGTGA. This CDR3 spans 15 amino acids. The CDR3 loop reads CASSRRTGNTGELFF. In DNA form, the CDR3 reads TGTGCCAGCAGCCGGAGGACGGGGAACACCGGGGAGCTGTTTTTT.

This rearrangement joins TRBV29-1 to TRBJ1-1; D is uncertain. The germline gives CDR1 SQVTM, CDR2 ANQGSEA. The CDR3 runs to 12 residues. V lost 7 bases, J lost 1 base, and 10 bases lay in between. The CDR3 sequence is CSARGANTEAFF. In nucleotides, the CDR3 is TGCAGCGCCCGAGGAGCGAACACTGAAGCTTTCTTT.